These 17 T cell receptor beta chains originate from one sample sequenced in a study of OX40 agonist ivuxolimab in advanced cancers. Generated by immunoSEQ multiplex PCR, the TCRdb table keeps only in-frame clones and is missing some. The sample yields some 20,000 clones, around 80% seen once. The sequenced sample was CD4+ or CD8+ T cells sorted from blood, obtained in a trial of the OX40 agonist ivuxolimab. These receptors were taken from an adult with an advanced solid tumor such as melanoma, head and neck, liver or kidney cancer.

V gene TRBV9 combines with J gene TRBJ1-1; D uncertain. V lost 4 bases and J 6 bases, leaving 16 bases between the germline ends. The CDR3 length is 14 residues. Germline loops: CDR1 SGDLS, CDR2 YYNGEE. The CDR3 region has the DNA TGTGCCAGCAGCCCGTTCGAGGGCCACGCTGAAGCTTTCTTT. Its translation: CASSPFEGHAEAFF.

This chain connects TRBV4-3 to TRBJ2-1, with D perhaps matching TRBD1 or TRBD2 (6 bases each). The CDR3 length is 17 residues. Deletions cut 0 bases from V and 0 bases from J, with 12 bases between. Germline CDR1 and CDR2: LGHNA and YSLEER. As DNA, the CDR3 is TGCGCCAGCAGCCAAGAACCCGGGGGCCCCTCCTACAATGAGCAGTTCTTC. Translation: CASSQEPGGPSYNEQFF.

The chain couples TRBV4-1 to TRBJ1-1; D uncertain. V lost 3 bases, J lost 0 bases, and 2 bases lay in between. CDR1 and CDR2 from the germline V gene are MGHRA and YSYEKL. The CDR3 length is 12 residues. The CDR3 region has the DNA TGCGCCAGCAGCCACATGAACACTGAAGCTTTCTTT. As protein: CASSHMNTEAFF.

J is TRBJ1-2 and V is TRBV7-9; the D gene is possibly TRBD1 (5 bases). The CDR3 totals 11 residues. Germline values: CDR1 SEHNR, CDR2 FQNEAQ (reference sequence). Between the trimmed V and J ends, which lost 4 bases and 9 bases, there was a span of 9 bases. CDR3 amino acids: CASSSQGSYTF. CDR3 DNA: TGTGCCAGCAGCTCCCAGGGAAGCTACACCTTC.

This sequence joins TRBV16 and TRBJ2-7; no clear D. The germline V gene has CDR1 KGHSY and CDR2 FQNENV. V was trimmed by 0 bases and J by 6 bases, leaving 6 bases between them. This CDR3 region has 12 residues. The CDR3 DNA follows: TGTGCCAGCAGCCAATCGACGGGCGAGCAGTACTTC. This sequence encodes CASSQSTGEQYF.

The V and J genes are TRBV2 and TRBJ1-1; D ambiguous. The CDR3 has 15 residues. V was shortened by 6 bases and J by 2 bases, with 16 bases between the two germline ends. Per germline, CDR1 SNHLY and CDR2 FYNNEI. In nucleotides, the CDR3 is TGTGCCAGCAGCCAGGAGGCAGGCCTCAACACTGAAGCTTTCTTT. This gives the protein CASSQEAGLNTEAFF.

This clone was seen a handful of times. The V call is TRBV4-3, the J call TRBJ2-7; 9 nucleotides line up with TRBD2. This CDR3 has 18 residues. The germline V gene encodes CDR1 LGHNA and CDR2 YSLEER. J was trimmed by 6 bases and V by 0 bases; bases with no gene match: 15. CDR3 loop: CASSQDLIWERGAGEQYF. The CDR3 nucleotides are TGCGCCAGCAGCCAAGATTTAATTTGGGAGCGGGGGGCGGGCGAGCAGTACTTC.

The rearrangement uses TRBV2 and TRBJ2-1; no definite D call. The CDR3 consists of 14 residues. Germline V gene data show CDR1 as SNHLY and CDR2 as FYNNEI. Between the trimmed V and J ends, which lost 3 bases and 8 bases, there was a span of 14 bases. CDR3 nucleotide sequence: TGTGCCAGCAGTGAGACTTGGCCGCGGTATGAGCAGTTCTTC. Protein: CASSETWPRYEQFF.

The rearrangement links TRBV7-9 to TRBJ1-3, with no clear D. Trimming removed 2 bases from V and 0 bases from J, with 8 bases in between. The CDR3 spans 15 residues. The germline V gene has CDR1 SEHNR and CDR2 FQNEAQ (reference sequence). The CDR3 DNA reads TGTGCCAGCAGCTTAACCCTAAGCTCTGGAAACACCATATATTTT. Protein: CASSLTLSSGNTIYF.

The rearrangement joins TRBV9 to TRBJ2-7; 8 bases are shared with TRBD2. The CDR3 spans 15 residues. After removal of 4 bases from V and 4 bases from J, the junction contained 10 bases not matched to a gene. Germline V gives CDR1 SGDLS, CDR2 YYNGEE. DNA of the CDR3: TGTGCCAGCAGCTTAAGCGGGGGCCCCGCTTACGAGCAGTACTTC. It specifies CASSLSGGPAYEQYF.

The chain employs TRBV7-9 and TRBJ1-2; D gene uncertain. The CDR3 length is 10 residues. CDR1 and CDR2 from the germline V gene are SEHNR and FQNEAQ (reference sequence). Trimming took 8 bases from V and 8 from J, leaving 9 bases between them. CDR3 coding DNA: TGTGCCAGCGACGATTGGGGCTACACCTTC. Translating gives CASDDWGYTF.

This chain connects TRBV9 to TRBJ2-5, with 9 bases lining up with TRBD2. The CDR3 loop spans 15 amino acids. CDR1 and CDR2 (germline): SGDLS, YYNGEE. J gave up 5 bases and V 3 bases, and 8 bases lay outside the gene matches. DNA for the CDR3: TGTGCCAGCAGCGCTAGCGGGGTAGTTCAGGAGACCCAGTACTTC. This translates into CASSASGVVQETQYF.

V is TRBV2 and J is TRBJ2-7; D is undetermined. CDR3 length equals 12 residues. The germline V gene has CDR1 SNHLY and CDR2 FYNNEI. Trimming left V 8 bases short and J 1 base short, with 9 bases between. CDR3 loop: CASRGSSYEQYF. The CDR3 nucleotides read TGTGCCAGCCGTGGCAGTTCCTACGAGCAGTACTTC. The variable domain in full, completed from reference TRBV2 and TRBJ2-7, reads EPEVTQTPSHQVTQMGQEVILRCVPISNHLYFYWYRQILGQKVEFLVSFYNNEISEKSEIFDDQFSVERPDGSNFTLKIRSTKLEDSAMYFCASRGSSYEQYFGPGTRLTVT.

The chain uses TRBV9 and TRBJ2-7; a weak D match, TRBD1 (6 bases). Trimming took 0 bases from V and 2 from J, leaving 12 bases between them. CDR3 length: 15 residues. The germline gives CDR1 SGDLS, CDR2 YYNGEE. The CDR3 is CASSVEGTYTYEQYF. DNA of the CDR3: TGTGCCAGCAGCGTAGAGGGGACATATACCTACGAGCAGTACTTC.

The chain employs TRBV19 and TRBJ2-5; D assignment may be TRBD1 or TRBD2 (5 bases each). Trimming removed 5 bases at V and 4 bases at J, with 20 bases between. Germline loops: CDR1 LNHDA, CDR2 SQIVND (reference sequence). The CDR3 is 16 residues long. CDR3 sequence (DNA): TGTGCCAGTAGTGATCGAGGGACGGCCGATCGAGAGACCCAGTACTTC. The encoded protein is CASSDRGTADRETQYF.

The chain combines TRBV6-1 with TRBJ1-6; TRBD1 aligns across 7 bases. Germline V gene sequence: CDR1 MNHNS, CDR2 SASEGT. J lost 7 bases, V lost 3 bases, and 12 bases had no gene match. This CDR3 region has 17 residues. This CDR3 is CASSDKGTGAFNSPLHF. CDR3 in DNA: TGTGCCAGCAGTGATAAAGGTACAGGGGCTTTCAATTCACCCCTCCACTTT.

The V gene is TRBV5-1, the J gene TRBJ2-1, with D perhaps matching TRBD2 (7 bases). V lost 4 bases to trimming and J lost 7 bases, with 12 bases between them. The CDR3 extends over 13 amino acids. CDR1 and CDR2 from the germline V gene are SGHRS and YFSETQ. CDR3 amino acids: CASSGGAGNEQFF. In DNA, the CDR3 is TGCGCCAGCAGCGGGGGGGCCGGGAATGAGCAGTTCTTC.